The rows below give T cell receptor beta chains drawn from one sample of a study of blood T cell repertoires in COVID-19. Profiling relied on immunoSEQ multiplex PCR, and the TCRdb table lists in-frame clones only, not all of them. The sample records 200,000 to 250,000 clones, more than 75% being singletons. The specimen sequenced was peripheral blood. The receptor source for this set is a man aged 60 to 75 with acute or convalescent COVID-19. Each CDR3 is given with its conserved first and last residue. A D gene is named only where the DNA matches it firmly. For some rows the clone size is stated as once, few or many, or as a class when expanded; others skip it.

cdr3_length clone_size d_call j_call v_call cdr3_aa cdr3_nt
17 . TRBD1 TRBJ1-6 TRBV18 CASSSRDRVSNNSPLHF TGTGCCAGCTCAAGCCGGGACAGGGTGTCAAATAATTCACCCCTCCACTTT
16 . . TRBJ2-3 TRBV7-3 CASSRGGSTFTDTQYF TGTGCCAGCAGCCGTGGGGGCTCCACCTTCACAGATACGCAGTATTTT
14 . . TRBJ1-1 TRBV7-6 CASSLGRANTEAFF TGTGCCAGCAGCTTAGGCAGGGCGAACACTGAAGCTTTCTTT
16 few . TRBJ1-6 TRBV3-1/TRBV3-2 CASSESDSSYNSPLHF TGTGCCAGCAGCGAATCGGACAGCTCCTATAATTCACCCCTCCACTTT
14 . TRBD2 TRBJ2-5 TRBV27 CASSPGTRGETQYF TGTGCCAGCAGTCCGGGGACTAGAGGAGAGACCCAGTACTTC
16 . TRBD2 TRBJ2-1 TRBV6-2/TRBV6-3 CASSPSGVSSYNEQFF TGTGCCAGCAGCCCTAGCGGGGTGAGCTCCTACAATGAGCAGTTCTTC
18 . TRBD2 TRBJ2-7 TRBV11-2 CASSSHGTSGGPPGEQYF TGTGCCAGCAGCTCCCACGGGACTAGCGGGGGCCCTCCGGGTGAGCAGTACTTC
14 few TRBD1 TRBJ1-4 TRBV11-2 CASSLLQGNEKLFF TGTGCCAGCAGCCTCTTACAGGGGAATGAAAAACTGTTTTTT
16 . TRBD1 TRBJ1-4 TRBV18 CASSRQGIATNEKLFF TGTGCCAGCTCTAGACAGGGGATTGCAACTAATGAAAAACTGTTTTTT
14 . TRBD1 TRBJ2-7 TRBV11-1 CASSARTGAYEQYF TGTGCCAGCAGCGCTAGGACAGGGGCCTACGAGCAGTACTTC
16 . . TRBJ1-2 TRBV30 CAWRQIRQNGHYGYTF TGTGCCTGGAGGCAAATAAGACAGAACGGGCACTATGGCTACACCTTC
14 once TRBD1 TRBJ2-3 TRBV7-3 CASSRTGGLDTQYF TGTGCCAGCAGCCGGACAGGGGGCTTAGATACGCAGTATTTT
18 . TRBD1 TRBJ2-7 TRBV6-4 CASSDSNLRTGDSYEQYF TGTGCCAGCAGTGACTCGAATCTCCGGACAGGGGACTCCTACGAGCAGTACTTC
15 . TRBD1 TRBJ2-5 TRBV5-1 CASSPQGIREETQYF TGCGCCAGCAGCCCACAGGGGATTCGGGAAGAGACCCAGTACTTC
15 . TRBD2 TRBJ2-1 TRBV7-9 CASSSGLAGYNEQFF TGTGCCAGCAGCTCAGGACTAGCGGGCTACAATGAGCAGTTCTTC
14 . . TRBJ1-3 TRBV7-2 CASSPGVFGNTIYF TGTGCCAGCAGCCCTGGAGTCTTCGGAAACACCATATATTTT
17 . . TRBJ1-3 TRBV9 CASSVVPTGLSGNTIYF TGTGCCAGCAGCGTAGTTCCCACAGGTTTATCCGGAAACACCATATATTTT
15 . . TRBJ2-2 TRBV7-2 CASSLPTANTGELFF TGTGCCAGCAGCTTACCGACAGCGAACACCGGGGAGCTGTTTTTT
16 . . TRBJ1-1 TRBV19 CASRQFRGGMNTEAFF TGTGCCAGTAGGCAATTCAGGGGCGGCATGAACACTGAAGCTTTCTTT
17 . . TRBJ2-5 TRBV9 CASSGSGGAGNQETQYF TGTGCCAGCAGCGGAAGCGGAGGGGCGGGGAACCAAGAGACCCAGTACTTC
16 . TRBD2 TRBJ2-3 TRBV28 CASSFSLTSFTDTQYF TGTGCCAGCAGTTTTTCCCTGACTAGCTTCACAGATACGCAGTATTTT
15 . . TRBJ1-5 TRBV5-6 CASSKHGRYNQPQHF TGTGCCAGCAGTAAACATGGGCGCTACAATCAGCCCCAGCATTTT
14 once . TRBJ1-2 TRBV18 CASSPSTGSSGYTF TGTGCCAGCTCACCATCTACAGGGTCCTCTGGCTACACCTTC
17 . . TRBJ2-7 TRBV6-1 CASSEFGQGKVSNEQYF TGTGCCAGCAGTGAGTTCGGGCAGGGGAAGGTTTCCAACGAGCAGTACTTC
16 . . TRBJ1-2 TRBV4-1 CASSQGRTLQNYGYTF TGCGCCAGCAGCCAAGGGAGGACTCTTCAGAACTATGGCTACACCTTC
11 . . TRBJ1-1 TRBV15 CATSAGTEAFF TGTGCCACCAGCGCGGGGACTGAAGCTTTCTTT
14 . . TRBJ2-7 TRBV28 CASSLPTRRGEQYF TGTGCCAGCAGTTTACCTACTCGCAGGGGCGAGCAGTACTTC
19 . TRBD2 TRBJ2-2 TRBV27 CASSLWGSSGGRGTGELFF TGTGCCAGCAGTTTATGGGGGTCTAGCGGGGGAAGGGGCACCGGGGAGCTGTTTTTT
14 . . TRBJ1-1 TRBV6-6 CASRKQGRNTEAFF TGTGCCAGCAGAAAACAGGGTCGGAACACTGAAGCTTTCTTT
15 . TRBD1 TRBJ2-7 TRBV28 CASRKTGGSKYEQYF TGTGCCAGCAGGAAGACAGGGGGCTCGAAGTACGAGCAGTACTTC
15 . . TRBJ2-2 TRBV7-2 CASSQYPGNTGELFF TGTGCCAGCAGCCAGTATCCGGGAAACACCGGGGAGCTGTTTTTT
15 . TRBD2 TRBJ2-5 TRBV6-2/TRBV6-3 CASSYGGGNAETQYF TGTGCCAGCAGTTACGGGGGGGGGAACGCAGAGACCCAGTACTTC
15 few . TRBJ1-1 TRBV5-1 CASSLGVGLNTEAFF TGCGCCAGCAGCTTGGGAGTGGGCTTGAACACTGAAGCTTTCTTT
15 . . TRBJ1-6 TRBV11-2 CASSSQGHYNSPLHF TGTGCCAGCAGCTCTCAGGGGCACTATAATTCACCCCTCCACTTT
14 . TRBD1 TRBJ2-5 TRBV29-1 CSVDGQGVLETQYF TGCAGCGTTGATGGGCAGGGGGTTTTGGAGACCCAGTACTTC
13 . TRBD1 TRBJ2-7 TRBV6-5 CATRGQGYYEQYF TGTGCCACCCGGGGACAGGGGTACTACGAGCAGTACTTC
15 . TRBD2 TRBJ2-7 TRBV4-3 CASSQEGRGPYEQYF TGCGCCAGCAGCCAAGAGGGGAGGGGACCCTACGAGCAGTACTTC
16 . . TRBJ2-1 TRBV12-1 CASSCTSRAVDNEQFF TGTGCCAGCAGCTGTACTAGTCGGGCAGTAGACAATGAGCAGTTCTTC
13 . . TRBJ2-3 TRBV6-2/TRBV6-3 CASSYSPGDTQYF TGTGCCAGCAGTTACTCACCGGGGGATACGCAGTATTTT
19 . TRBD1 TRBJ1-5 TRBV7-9 CASSPTNERGRGGNQPQHF TGTGCCAGCAGCCCAACAAATGAGAGGGGGCGTGGGGGCAATCAGCCCCAGCATTTT
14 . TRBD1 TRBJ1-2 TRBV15 CATRTGGVGYGYTF TGTGCCACCAGGACAGGGGGCGTGGGCTATGGCTACACCTTC